These T cell receptor beta chains were read from a single sample in a study of T cells after somatic rescue of genetic block. Profiling relied on immunoSEQ multiplex PCR, and the TCRdb table lists in-frame clones only, not all of them. In the table there are 80,000 to 90,000 clones, 75% to 90% of which are singletons. The sample consisted of peripheral blood mononuclear cells (PBMCs). Receptors originate from a woman aged 18-29 years. Each CDR3 is given with its conserved first and last residue. D genes are given only for firm matches. Only some rows state a clone size, as once, few, many or a class for expanded clones.

>-|TRBJ2-3|-|TRBV5-4
TGTGCCAGCAGCTTGGACCCGGAACTTAGCACAGATACGCAGTATTTT
CASSLDPELSTDTQYF
>-|TRBJ1-1|TRBD1|TRBV7-9
TGTGCCAGCAGCTCCACGCTTCGGACAGGTCTCCTCACTGAAGCTTTCTTT
CASSSTLRTGLLTEAFF
>-|TRBJ1-1|-|TRBV11-2
TGTGCCAGCAGCTTAGTCAGGGGAAACACTGAAGCTTTCTTT
CASSLVRGNTEAFF
>few|TRBJ1-1|-|TRBV6-5
TGTGCCAGCAGTTACGTCCCAGGGCGGACTGAAGCTTTCTTT
CASSYVPGRTEAFF
>once|TRBJ1-5|-|TRBV27
TGTGCCAGCAGCCAAATACAGGGAAATCAGCCCCAGCATTTT
CASSQIQGNQPQHF
>-|TRBJ2-7|-|TRBV28
TGTGCCAGCACTTCCCCCCGCCTCGCAGGAAATGGCTACGAGCAGTACTTC
CASTSPRLAGNGYEQYF
>-|TRBJ2-7|TRBD2|TRBV7-8
TGTGCCAGCAGCTTAACGCGACTAGCGGCCTACGAGCAGTACTTC
CASSLTRLAAYEQYF
>once|TRBJ1-1|-|TRBV13
TGTGCCAGCAGCTTAAAGGAGATGAACACTGAAGCTTTCTTT
CASSLKEMNTEAFF
>-|TRBJ2-3|-|TRBV5-6
TGTGCCAGCAGCAGGCGGGTGACGAGCACAGATACGCAGTATTTT
CASSRRVTSTDTQYF
>-|TRBJ2-7|TRBD1|TRBV18
TGTGCCAGCTCACCACGGGGGGGGGACAGGGTCTACGAGCAGTACTTC
CASSPRGGDRVYEQYF
>-|TRBJ1-2|-|TRBV29-1
TGCAGCGTTGAAGACCATGGTGGGGGCTACACCTTC
CSVEDHGGGYTF
>-|TRBJ2-1|-|TRBV7-3
TGTGCCAGCAGCTACCGTCAAAGGGGTTACAATGAGCAGTTCTTC
CASSYRQRGYNEQFF
>-|TRBJ2-3|-|TRBV5-6
TGTGCCAGCAGCCCCGGTACAGATACGCAGTATTTT
CASSPGTDTQYF
>-|TRBJ2-1|TRBD2|TRBV6-1
TGTGCCAGCAGGACTAGCGGGTTCACTTCAAAGCAGTTCTTC
CASRTSGFTSKQFF
>-|TRBJ2-7|-|TRBV5-1
TGCGCCAGCAGCTCGGGACCATCCTACGAGCAGTACTTC
CASSSGPSYEQYF
>-|TRBJ1-5|-|TRBV28
TGTGCCAGCAGTTTACTCCTTAACAGTCGCAATCAGCCCCAGCATTTT
CASSLLLNSRNQPQHF
>-|TRBJ2-3|-|TRBV5-1
TGCGCCAGCAGTAAGGGTCCGACTAGCACAGATACGCAGTATTTT
CASSKGPTSTDTQYF
>-|TRBJ1-4|-|TRBV23-1
TGCGCCAGCGATAGGGACGGAGGTGGGTATAAACTGTTTTTT
CASDRDGGGYKLFF
>-|TRBJ2-5|TRBD1|TRBV5-1
TGCGCCAGCAGAACCGGGACAGGTCTTAATGTTCAAGAGACCCAGTACTTC
CASRTGTGLNVQETQYF
>-|TRBJ1-1|-|TRBV29-1
TGCAGCGCCTTGCTCACTGAAGCTTTCTTT
CSALLTEAFF
>-|TRBJ1-2|-|TRBV27
TGTGCCAGCAGTTTAGGCGGAATGCCCTATGGCTACACCTTC
CASSLGGMPYGYTF
>-|TRBJ2-2|-|TRBV19
TGTGCCAGTACGGACGGCGTCTGGGCCACCGGGGAGCTGTTTTTT
CASTDGVWATGELFF
>-|TRBJ2-7|-|TRBV19
TGTGCCAGTAGTATAGCCCCCGGGAACTACTACGAGCAGTACTTC
CASSIAPGNYYEQYF
>-|TRBJ2-1|TRBD1|TRBV4-2
TGTGCCAGCAGCCGCAACCTCCGGGACAGGGGCTACAATGAGCAGTTCTTC
CASSRNLRDRGYNEQFF
>-|TRBJ2-1|TRBD2|TRBV28
TGTGCCAGCAGTCACGGACTAGCGGCCTACAATGAGCAGTTCTTC
CASSHGLAAYNEQFF
>once|TRBJ2-5|-|TRBV28
TGTGCCAGCAGTTTAATCCGACCGACCCTTAGAGAGACCCAGTACTTC
CASSLIRPTLRETQYF
>-|TRBJ2-7|-|TRBV18
TGTGCCAGCTCACCCGGCCTGACTAGAGGGGAGCAGTACTTC
CASSPGLTRGEQYF
>-|TRBJ1-1|-|TRBV4-1
TGCGCCAGCAGCCCAAGAGGAGCGGGGGTGAACACTGAAGCTTTCTTT
CASSPRGAGVNTEAFF
>-|TRBJ1-4|-|TRBV4-1
TGCGCCAGCAGCCAACCTGATGACCGAATAAGGGAAAAACTGTTTTTT
CASSQPDDRIREKLFF
>-|TRBJ2-1|-|TRBV6-1
TGTGCCAGCAGTGCCGGACAACTGAGGAATGAGCAGTTCTTC
CASSAGQLRNEQFF
>-|TRBJ2-3|-|TRBV19
TGTGCCAGTAGTATAGGTAGCGTCGGTGGCACAGATACGCAGTATTTT
CASSIGSVGGTDTQYF
>-|TRBJ2-2|TRBD1|TRBV5-1
TGCGCCAGCAGCTCCGGACTCAGGGGGCTCACCTGGGAGCTGTTTTTT
CASSSGLRGLTWELFF
>-|TRBJ2-1|-|TRBV10-3
TGTGCCATCAGTGAGCTGCTTGAAAGGTCCTACAATGAGCAGTTCTTC
CAISELLERSYNEQFF
>-|TRBJ1-5|-|TRBV15
TGTGCCACCAGCAGAGGGCGACAGGACTGGGTTCAGCCCCAGCATTTT
CATSRGRQDWVQPQHF
>few|TRBJ1-5|-|TRBV30
TGTGCCTGGAGTGTTAGCTTCCCAAATCAGCCCCAGCATTTT
CAWSVSFPNQPQHF
>-|TRBJ1-2|TRBD1|TRBV6-6
TGTGCCAGCGGGACAGAATTAGTGTATGGCTACACCTTC
CASGTELVYGYTF
>-|TRBJ2-3|TRBD1|TRBV2
TGTGCCAGCTGGGACAGGGGTCAAACTAGCACAGATACGCAGTATTTT
CASWDRGQTSTDTQYF
>-|TRBJ1-5|TRBD1|TRBV7-9
TGTGCCAGCAGCTTAGGGACAGGTAATCAGCCCCAGCATTTT
CASSLGTGNQPQHF
>-|TRBJ2-7|TRBD2|TRBV7-9
TGTGCCAGCAGCCCCCCCCGCGGGAGACCAACCTACGAGCAGTACTTC
CASSPPRGRPTYEQYF
>-|TRBJ2-1|-|TRBV2
TGTGCAACCAGCGGAAGGAATGAGCAGTTCTTC
CATSGRNEQFF
>-|TRBJ2-2|-|TRBV27
TGTGCCAGCAGTTTTTGGGGTTTAGGTGTTGGGGAGCTGTTTTTT
CASSFWGLGVGELFF
>-|TRBJ1-1|TRBD1|TRBV5-1
TGCGCCAGCAGCCCTGGGACAGGGAGGCTTCTCATGAACACTGAAGCTTTCTTT
CASSPGTGRLLMNTEAFF
>-|TRBJ2-1|TRBD2|TRBV5-4
TGTGCCAGCAGCTTGGGGAGCGGGGACTACAATGAGCAGTTCTTC
CASSLGSGDYNEQFF
>-|TRBJ2-3|TRBD2|TRBV30
TGTGCCTGGAGTGTACGCGGGGGGAGCACAGATACGCAGTATTTT
CAWSVRGGSTDTQYF
>-|TRBJ1-5|-|TRBV28
TGTGCCAGCAGCCCCCCTTTTAGCAATCAGCCCCAGCATTTT
CASSPPFSNQPQHF
>-|TRBJ2-5|TRBD2|TRBV6-5
TGTGCCAGCAGTCCCCGGGGGGTCGTAGAGACCCAGTACTTC
CASSPRGVVETQYF
>-|TRBJ2-7|-|TRBV6-1
TGTGCCAGCAGTGAGCCCCGGGACTCCTTCTACGAGCAGTACTTC
CASSEPRDSFYEQYF
>-|TRBJ1-1|-|TRBV4-3
TGCGCCAGCAGCCAAGGTCACGGGGGAAACCGCGACACTGAAGCTTTCTTT
CASSQGHGGNRDTEAFF
>-|TRBJ2-1|-|TRBV5-4
TGTGCCAGCAGCTTCGGACTGGATGACAATGAGCAGTTCTTC
CASSFGLDDNEQFF
>-|TRBJ2-5|TRBD2|TRBV11-2
TGTGCCAGCAGCTTAGTGGGGGGAGGGGAGACCCAGTACTTC
CASSLVGGGETQYF